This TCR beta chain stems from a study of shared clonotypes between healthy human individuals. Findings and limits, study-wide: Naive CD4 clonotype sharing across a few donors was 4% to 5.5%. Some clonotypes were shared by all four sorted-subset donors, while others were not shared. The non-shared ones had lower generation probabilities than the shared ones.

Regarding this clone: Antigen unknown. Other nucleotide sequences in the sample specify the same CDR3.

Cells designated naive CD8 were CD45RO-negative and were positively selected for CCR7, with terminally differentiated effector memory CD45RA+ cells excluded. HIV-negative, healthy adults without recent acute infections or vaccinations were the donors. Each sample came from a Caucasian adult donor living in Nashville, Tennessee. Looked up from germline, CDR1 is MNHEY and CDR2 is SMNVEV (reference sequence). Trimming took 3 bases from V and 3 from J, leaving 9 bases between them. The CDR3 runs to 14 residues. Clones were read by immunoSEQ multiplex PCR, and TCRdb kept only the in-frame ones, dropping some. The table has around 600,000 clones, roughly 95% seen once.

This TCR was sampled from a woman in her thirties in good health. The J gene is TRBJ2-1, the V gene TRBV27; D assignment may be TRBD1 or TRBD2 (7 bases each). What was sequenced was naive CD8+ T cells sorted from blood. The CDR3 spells CASSFRGGYNEQFF. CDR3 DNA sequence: TGTGCCAGCAGTTTCAGGGGGGGCTACAATGAGCAGTTCTTC.